The 3 T cell receptor beta chains reported below all come from one sample, sequenced in a study of T cell changes during pregnancy in multiple sclerosis. Some clones are missing from TCRdb's copy, which holds only in-frame ones; the method was immunoSEQ multiplex PCR. Of 41,000 or so clones in the sample, roughly nine tenths were seen once. The sequenced sample was CD8+ T cells from peripheral blood mononuclear cells, obtained in the third trimester of pregnancy. The source is a female donor with multiple sclerosis, enrolled in a pregnancy study.

This clone has a single count. The chain joins TRBV4-1 to TRBJ2-1; D may be TRBD2 (6 bases). This CDR3 is 14 amino acids long. In germline, CDR1 is MGHRA, CDR2 YSYEKL. V shed 1 base and J shed 5 bases, with 9 bases lying between them. The CDR3 sequence: CASSQGTGDNEQFF. The DNA of the CDR3 is TGCGCCAGCAGCCAAGGAACGGGAGACAATGAGCAGTTCTTC.

The chain employs TRBV28 and TRBJ2-7; 9 bases agree with TRBD2. V shed 2 bases and J 4 bases; nucleotides not matched to a gene: 9. The CDR3 runs 16 residues. CDR1 and CDR2 (germline): MDHEN, SYDVKM. The CDR3 protein is CASSLIGSGSFYEQYF. CDR3 nucleotide sequence: TGTGCCAGCAGTTTAATCGGTAGCGGGAGCTTTTACGAGCAGTACTTC.

The rearrangement joins TRBV28 to TRBJ2-7; a weak D match, TRBD1 (6 bases). Germline values: CDR1 MDHEN, CDR2 SYDVKM. The CDR3 extends over 15 amino acids. Trimming left V 2 bases short and J 2 bases short, with 13 bases between. CDR3 sequence: CASSLGHQGTYEQYF. For the CDR3, the DNA is TGTGCCAGCAGTTTAGGACATCAGGGGACCTACGAGCAGTACTTC.